Listed below are T cell receptor beta chains from one sample, sequenced in a study of cytomegalovirus exposure and HLA in healthy donors. Method: immunoSEQ multiplex PCR; TCRdb's copy keeps in-frame clones and lacks some. The repertoire table contains 75,000 to 95,000 clones. Sequenced sample: PBMCs. These receptors originate from a woman aged 55-75 years in good health and CMV-seronegative. CDR3s include the opening cysteine and the closing phenylalanine or tryptophan. Each record gives: J gene, D gene, CDR3 length, V gene, CDR3 protein, CDR3 DNA. A D gene is named only where the DNA matches it firmly.

J gene: TRBJ2-3
D gene: .
CDR3 length: 14
V gene: TRBV7-3
CDR3 protein: CASSSTITRDTQYF
CDR3 DNA: TGTGCCAGCAGCTCCACGATTACTAGGGATACGCAGTATTTT

J gene: TRBJ1-4
D gene: .
CDR3 length: 13
V gene: TRBV19
CDR3 protein: CASSRRANEKLFF
CDR3 DNA: TGTGCCAGTAGTCGGAGGGCTAATGAAAAACTGTTTTTT

J gene: TRBJ2-1
D gene: TRBD2
CDR3 length: 15
V gene: TRBV6-5
CDR3 protein: CASSYGLAGANEQFF
CDR3 DNA: TGTGCCAGCAGTTATGGGCTAGCGGGAGCGAATGAGCAGTTCTTC

J gene: TRBJ2-7
D gene: .
CDR3 length: 14
V gene: TRBV6-5
CDR3 protein: CASRGTGGSYEQYF
CDR3 DNA: TGTGCCAGCAGGGGGACAGGCGGGAGCTACGAGCAGTACTTC

J gene: TRBJ2-2
D gene: TRBD2
CDR3 length: 15
V gene: TRBV6-5
CDR3 protein: CASSYLREGTGELFF
CDR3 DNA: TGTGCCAGCAGTTACTTACGGGAGGGTACCGGGGAGCTGTTTTTT

J gene: TRBJ1-5
D gene: .
CDR3 length: 14
V gene: TRBV6-1
CDR3 protein: CASSEEGTYQPQHF
CDR3 DNA: TGTGCCAGCAGTGAGGAGGGGACCTATCAGCCCCAGCATTTT

J gene: TRBJ1-1
D gene: .
CDR3 length: 12
V gene: TRBV11-3
CDR3 protein: CASSLGQNEAFF
CDR3 DNA: TGTGCCAGCAGCTTAGGACAGAATGAAGCTTTCTTT

J gene: TRBJ1-1
D gene: .
CDR3 length: 16
V gene: TRBV15
CDR3 protein: CATSRDGGGWGTEAFF
CDR3 DNA: TGTGCCACCAGCAGAGATGGCGGGGGGTGGGGCACTGAAGCTTTCTTT

J gene: TRBJ2-1
D gene: .
CDR3 length: 15
V gene: TRBV5-1
CDR3 protein: CASSLGDNSYNEQFF
CDR3 DNA: TGCGCCAGCAGCTTGGGGGACAACTCCTACAATGAGCAGTTCTTC

J gene: TRBJ1-1
D gene: TRBD1
CDR3 length: 13
V gene: TRBV28
CDR3 protein: CASGSTGWAEAFF
CDR3 DNA: TGTGCCAGCGGATCGACAGGGTGGGCTGAAGCTTTCTTT

J gene: TRBJ1-5
D gene: .
CDR3 length: 13
V gene: TRBV15
CDR3 protein: CATRGSDYQPQHF
CDR3 DNA: TGTGCCACCAGGGGTTCGGACTATCAGCCCCAGCATTTT

J gene: TRBJ2-1
D gene: TRBD2
CDR3 length: 15
V gene: TRBV28
CDR3 protein: CASTDASGSYNEQFF
CDR3 DNA: TGTGCCAGCACCGACGCTAGCGGGTCCTACAATGAGCAGTTCTTC

J gene: TRBJ2-7
D gene: .
CDR3 length: 13
V gene: TRBV5-1
CDR3 protein: CASSLAGSYEQYF
CDR3 DNA: TGCGCCAGCAGCTTGGCCGGGAGCTACGAGCAGTACTTC

J gene: TRBJ1-5
D gene: .
CDR3 length: 12
V gene: TRBV7-2
CDR3 protein: CASSLGGLAQHF
CDR3 DNA: TGTGCCAGCAGCTTAGGAGGGCTAGCCCAGCATTTT

J gene: TRBJ1-1
D gene: TRBD1
CDR3 length: 16
V gene: TRBV19
CDR3 protein: CASNPDRGRGNTEAFF
CDR3 DNA: TGTGCCAGTAACCCCGACAGGGGGAGGGGGAACACTGAAGCTTTCTTT

J gene: TRBJ2-5
D gene: .
CDR3 length: 15
V gene: TRBV6-1
CDR3 protein: CASSDRGGSQETQYF
CDR3 DNA: TGTGCCAGCAGTGATCGGGGAGGAAGTCAAGAGACCCAGTACTTC

J gene: TRBJ1-2
D gene: TRBD1
CDR3 length: 13
V gene: TRBV19
CDR3 protein: CASSFPQGIGHAF
CDR3 DNA: TGTGCCAGTAGTTTTCCACAGGGGATTGGGCACGCCTTC

J gene: TRBJ2-7
D gene: TRBD1
CDR3 length: 14
V gene: TRBV27
CDR3 protein: CASSFWDRPYEQYF
CDR3 DNA: TGTGCCAGCAGTTTCTGGGACAGGCCATACGAGCAGTACTTC

J gene: TRBJ1-3
D gene: TRBD1
CDR3 length: 16
V gene: TRBV28
CDR3 protein: CASSSPQGAKGNTIYF
CDR3 DNA: TGTGCCAGCAGTTCGCCACAGGGGGCGAAAGGGAACACCATATATTTT

J gene: TRBJ2-2
D gene: .
CDR3 length: 16
V gene: TRBV5-1
CDR3 protein: CASSINSGTQGGELFF
CDR3 DNA: TGCGCCAGCAGCATTAACAGCGGGACCCAGGGGGGGGAGCTGTTTTTT

J gene: TRBJ2-1
D gene: TRBD1
CDR3 length: 13
V gene: TRBV5-8
CDR3 protein: CASSWDRDNEQFF
CDR3 DNA: TGTGCCAGCAGCTGGGACAGGGACAATGAGCAGTTCTTC

J gene: TRBJ1-4
D gene: TRBD1
CDR3 length: 14
V gene: TRBV7-9
CDR3 protein: CASNPGQGDEKLFF
CDR3 DNA: TGTGCCAGCAATCCGGGACAGGGGGATGAAAAACTGTTTTTT

J gene: TRBJ2-7
D gene: .
CDR3 length: 15
V gene: TRBV6-5
CDR3 protein: CASSYSGRSIHEQYF
CDR3 DNA: TGTGCCAGCAGTTACTCGGGGCGAAGTATCCACGAGCAGTACTTC

J gene: TRBJ2-6
D gene: .
CDR3 length: 18
V gene: TRBV7-9
CDR3 protein: CASSPLGGAYSGANVLTF
CDR3 DNA: TGTGCCAGCAGCCCCCTCGGAGGGGCCTACTCTGGGGCCAACGTCCTGACTTTC

J gene: TRBJ2-7
D gene: TRBD2
CDR3 length: 16
V gene: TRBV4-1
CDR3 protein: CASSQVGREALHEQYF
CDR3 DNA: TGCGCCAGCAGCCAAGTAGGCCGGGAGGCCCTCCACGAGCAGTACTTC

J gene: TRBJ1-4
D gene: TRBD1
CDR3 length: 13
V gene: TRBV18
CDR3 protein: CASSEGADEKLFF
CDR3 DNA: TGTGCCAGCTCAGAGGGGGCAGATGAAAAACTGTTTTTT

J gene: TRBJ1-1
D gene: .
CDR3 length: 14
V gene: TRBV6-6
CDR3 protein: CASSAPGSNTEAFF
CDR3 DNA: TGTGCCAGCAGTGCTCCAGGGTCGAACACTGAAGCTTTCTTT

J gene: TRBJ2-7
D gene: .
CDR3 length: 14
V gene: TRBV5-1
CDR3 protein: CASSPEEGGYEQYF
CDR3 DNA: TGCGCCAGCAGCCCGGAGGAAGGGGGTTACGAGCAGTACTTC